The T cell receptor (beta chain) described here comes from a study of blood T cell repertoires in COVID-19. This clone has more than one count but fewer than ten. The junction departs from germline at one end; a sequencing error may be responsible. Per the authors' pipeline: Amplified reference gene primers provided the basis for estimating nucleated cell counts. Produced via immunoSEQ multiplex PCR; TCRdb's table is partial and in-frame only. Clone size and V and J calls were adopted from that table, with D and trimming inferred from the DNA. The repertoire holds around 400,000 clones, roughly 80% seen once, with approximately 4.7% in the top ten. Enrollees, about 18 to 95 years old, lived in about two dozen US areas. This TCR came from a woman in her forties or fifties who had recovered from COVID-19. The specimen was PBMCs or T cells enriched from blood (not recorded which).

The CDR3 sequence is CASSLVGSAGGPDF. The DNA for the CDR3 is TGTGCCAGCAGCTTAGTTGGGAGCGCGGGAGGGCCTGACTTC. This sequence joins TRBV7-8 and TRBJ2-7, with TRBD2 identical over 9 bases. Germline loops: CDR1 SGHVS, CDR2 FQNEAQ. CDR3 length: 14 residues.